These 29 T cell receptor beta chains came from one sample sequenced in a study of T cell repertoires in aging, cancer and after chemotherapy. Rearranged V-D-J TRB sequences were amplified with a mixed TRB-A/B primer pool. TCRdb re-analysed the multiplex PCR reads in MiXCR, keeping a single row per CDR3 protein. The sample comprises about 3,200 distinct CDR3 sequences, about 32% of which are singletons, and about 9% rests with the top ten. Peripheral blood genomic DNA, not sorted cells or RNA, was the template. The material sequenced was blood. The receptors were sampled from a human donor with a solid tumor.

The chain carries TRBV5-4 and TRBJ1-2, with D possibly being TRBD1 (5 bases). The V gene's germline CDR1 is SGHNT and CDR2 YYREEE (reference sequence). The CDR3 sequence is 14 residues long. V lost 10 bases, J lost 0 bases, and 16 bases lay in between. The CDR3 region has the DNA TGTGCCGCCGTGATAGGCAGGGCTAACTATGGCTACACCTTC. It specifies CAAVIGRANYGYTF.

This chain joins TRBV20-1 and TRBJ2-7; 12 bases are shared with TRBD2. CDR1 and CDR2 (germline): DFQATT, SNEGSKA (reference sequence). There are 13 residues in the CDR3. V was clipped by 5 bases and J by 2 bases; unmatched bases: 1. CDR3 in DNA: TGCAGTGCTGGACTAGCGGGAACCTACGAGCAGTACTTC. Translated, it gives CSAGLAGTYEQYF.

This clonotype was detected only a few times. This rearrangement joins TRBV20-1 to TRBJ2-7, with TRBD1 identical over 12 bases. V shed 3 bases and J 4 bases; nucleotides not matched to a gene: 1. CDR3 length: 13 amino acids. Per germline, CDR1 DFQATT and CDR2 SNEGSKA (reference sequence). The CDR3 is CSARGQGAYEQYF. CDR3 sequence (DNA): TGCAGTGCTAGGGGACAGGGGGCGTACGAGCAGTACTTC.

The chain is built from TRBV4-3 and TRBJ2-1; D is uncertain. Trimming took 0 bases from V and 4 from J, leaving 10 bases between them. There are 15 residues in the CDR3. Germline CDR1 and CDR2: LGHNA and YSLEER. CDR3 sequence (DNA): TGCGCCAGCAGCCAAGATGGGAACAGATACAATGAGCAGTTCTTC. This codes for CASSQDGNRYNEQFF.

This clonotype occurred a few times. The chain uses TRBV14 and TRBJ2-7; 11 bases match TRBD2. Germline V gene sequence: CDR1 SGHDN, CDR2 FVKESK. The V gene end was trimmed by 4 bases and the J gene end by 6 bases; junction bases not matched to a gene: 8. This CDR3 spans 15 amino acids. Written as DNA, the CDR3 is TGTGCCAGCAGCCCCGCTAGCGGGGGGTTCCGCGAGCAGTACTTC. Translation: CASSPASGGFREQYF.

This rearrangement joins TRBV24-1 to TRBJ2-1; 8 bases are shared with TRBD2. The CDR3 runs to 17 residues. Germline values: CDR1 KGHDR, CDR2 SFDVKD. Trimming removed 5 bases from V and 6 bases from J; junction bases left unmatched: 14. CDR3 sequence: CATSGRGGGTRRNEQFF. Here the CDR3 DNA reads TGTGCCACCAGTGGCCGGGGGGGGGGCACGCGACGCAATGAGCAGTTCTTC.

The genes are TRBV20-1 and TRBJ2-3; D is perhaps TRBD1 or TRBD2 (7 bases each). This CDR3 has 14 residues. Germline V gene sequence: CDR1 DFQATT, CDR2 SNEGSKA (reference sequence). This CDR3 reads CSQGRGRVTDTQYF. In DNA, the CDR3 is TGCAGCCAAGGGAGGGGGCGAGTAACAGATACGCAGTATTTT.

This clonotype was seen a handful of times. The CDR3 sequence: CASRGFNEQFF. CDR3 nucleotide sequence: TGTGCCAGCCGGGGGTTTAATGAGCAGTTCTTC. The gene calls are TRBV19 and TRBJ2-1; tentative D call: TRBD2 (6 bases). The CDR3 is 11 amino acids. Germline assignment: CDR1 LNHDA and CDR2 SQIVND (reference sequence). The V end was cut by 9 bases, the J end by 7 bases, with 10 bases between.

As to this clonotype: At one end the junction does not follow the germline gene, possibly because of a read error. The CDR3 DNA reads as TGCGCCAGCAGCGTATTGGGACAGGGTAGTTCTGGGGCCAACGTCCTGACTTTC. This gives the protein CASSVLGQGSSGANVLTF. This chain links TRBV5-6 with TRBJ2-6, with 9 nucleotides matching TRBD1. This CDR3 has 18 amino acids. Looked up from germline, CDR1 is SGHDT and CDR2 is YYEEEE.

The chain carries TRBV7-2 and TRBJ2-7; either TRBD1 or TRBD2 may supply D (5 bases each). The CDR3 totals 15 residues. CDR1 and CDR2 from the germline V gene are SGHTA and FQGNSA. Trimming cost V 0 bases and J 0 bases, with 9 bases left between them. The CDR3: CASSLALRGSYEQYF. The CDR3 DNA reads as TGTGCCAGCAGCTTAGCGCTGAGGGGCTCCTACGAGCAGTACTTC.

The chain links TRBV11-2 to TRBJ2-3; D is undetermined. The CDR3 runs 15 residues. V lost 0 bases, J lost 1 base, and 8 bases lay in between. Per germline, CDR1 SGHAT and CDR2 FQNNGV. CDR3 sequence (DNA): TGTGCCAGCAGCTTAGAAATTGGGCGCACAGATACGCAGTATTTT. As protein: CASSLEIGRTDTQYF.

The gene calls are TRBV5-1 and TRBJ1-2, with 7 positions matching TRBD1. The germline CDR1 and CDR2 sequences are SGHRS and YFSETQ. The length of the CDR3 is 15 residues. The junction had 8 bases not matched to a gene; V was cut back by 2 bases and J by 4 bases. The CDR3 loop reads CASSLTTGAGYGYTF. CDR3 DNA: TGCGCCAGCAGCTTAACCACAGGGGCGGGCTATGGCTACACCTTC. Together with reference TRBV5-1 and TRBJ1-2, the CDR3 gives the full variable domain: KAGVTQTPRYLIKTRGQQVTLSCSPISGHRSVSWYQQTPGQGLQFLFEYFSETQRNKGNFPGRFSGRQFSNSRSEMNVSTLELGDSALYLCASSLTTGAGYGYTFGSGTRLTVV.

This clonotype turned up a few times. This rearrangement joins TRBV20-1 to TRBJ2-5; TRBD2 might be the D (6 bases). This CDR3 is built from 12 residues. Deletions cut 4 bases from V and 3 bases from J, with 9 bases between. Germline CDR1 and CDR2: DFQATT and SNEGSKA (reference sequence). DNA for the CDR3: TGCAGTGCTAACGGACTAAAAGAGACCCAGTACTTC. This encodes CSANGLKETQYF.

V gene TRBV5-6 combines with J gene TRBJ2-7, with 8 bases fitting TRBD2. CDR1 is SGHDT, CDR2 YYEEEE, per germline. CDR3 length equals 15 residues. Trimming at V came to 0 bases and at J to 0 bases, leaving 2 bases not matched to a gene. Here the CDR3 DNA reads TGTGCCAGCAGCTTGGCGGGGGGGAGCTCCTACGAGCAGTACTTC. It specifies CASSLAGGSSYEQYF.

J is TRBJ1-4 and V is TRBV6-1; 7 nucleotides agree with TRBD1. V was clipped by 4 bases and J by 7 bases; unmatched bases: 9. The CDR3 has 15 residues. Germline assignment: CDR1 MNHNS and CDR2 SASEGT. As DNA, the CDR3 is TGTGCCAGCAGTGGACGACAGGGAGCGGGTGAAAAACTGTTTTTT. This sequence encodes CASSGRQGAGEKLFF.

By frequency in the sample, this clonotype is medium-sized. The V call is TRBV5-4, the J call TRBJ2-2, with TRBD2 matching 11 bases. V gave up 5 bases and J gave up 4 bases; unmatched junction bases: 4. This CDR3 has 15 residues. The germline V gene has CDR1 SGHNT and CDR2 YYREEE (reference sequence). CDR3 sequence (DNA): TGTGCCAGCAGACCGGGACTAGCGGCCACCGGGGAGCTGTTTTTT. Its translation: CASRPGLAATGELFF.

V usage is TRBV12-3 or TRBV12-4 and J usage is TRBJ1-2; 7 nucleotides match TRBD1. Trimming took 6 bases from V and 2 from J; bases not matched to a gene: 6. The CDR3 consists of 14 residues. The CDR3 loop is CASRAMGQNYGYTF. The CDR3 bases are TGTGCCAGCAGGGCAATGGGACAGAACTATGGCTACACCTTC.

In its sample, this clonotype ranks as large. The rearrangement uses TRBV6-5 and TRBJ2-3; TRBD2 is a possible D gene (5 bases). V was trimmed by 0 bases and J by 5 bases, leaving 9 bases between them. This CDR3 has 14 amino acids. Germline loops: CDR1 MNHEY, CDR2 SVGAGI. The CDR3 loop is CASSYSSGLDTQYF. CDR3 DNA sequence: TGTGCCAGCAGTTACTCGAGCGGTTTAGATACGCAGTATTTT.

The J gene is TRBJ1-1, the V gene TRBV5-6, with TRBD1 matching over 12 bases. This CDR3 contains 15 residues. J gave up 9 bases and V 5 bases, and 11 bases lay outside the gene matches. Germline values: CDR1 SGHDT, CDR2 YYEEEE. The CDR3 reads CASSPGTGGGMKAFF. CDR3 bases: TGTGCCAGCAGTCCCGGGACAGGGGGCGGGATGAAAGCTTTCTTT. The variable domain in full, with the rest retrieved from reference TRBV5-6 and TRBJ1-1, is DAGVTQSPTHLIKTRGQQVTLRCSPKSGHDTVSWYQQALGQGPQFIFQYYEEEERQRGNFPDRFSGHQFPNYSSELNVNALLLGDSALYLCASSPGTGGGMKAFFGQGTRLTVV.

In this sample, this clonotype is large. The chain recombines TRBV29-1 with TRBJ2-7; maybe TRBD2 (6 bases). V lost 4 bases and J 3 bases, leaving 10 bases between the germline ends. The CDR3 length is 12 residues. Germline V gene data show CDR1 as SQVTM and CDR2 as ANQGSEA. CDR3 DNA: TGCAGCGTTGGAGGCGGGAACTACGAGCAGTACTTC. It encodes CSVGGGNYEQYF.

This clonotype was seen only a few times. V is TRBV10-3 and J is TRBJ1-2, with 7 bases identical to TRBD1. V was clipped by 6 bases and J by 7 bases; unmatched bases: 8. Germline V lookup: CDR1 ENHRY, CDR2 SYGVKD. The CDR3 is 13 residues long. The CDR3 spells CAIRGQPESGYTF. The CDR3 DNA reads TGTGCCATCAGGGGACAGCCCGAGTCTGGCTACACCTTC.

This clonotype was picked up a small number of times. The CDR3 sequence is CSARDSRGLRSELFF. For the CDR3, the DNA is TGCAGTGCTAGAGATTCCCGAGGCCTCCGTAGCGAACTGTTTTTT. The chain carries TRBV20-1 and TRBJ1-4; D is uncertain. This CDR3 comprises 15 residues. Germline assignment: CDR1 DFQATT and CDR2 SNEGSKA (reference sequence). Trimming removed 0 bases from V and 12 bases from J, with 20 bases in between.

There are a few counts of this clonotype. This sequence joins TRBV15 and TRBJ2-4, with D possibly being TRBD1 (6 bases). The CDR3 totals 17 residues. V was clipped by 1 base and J by 4 bases, with 17 bases between them. From germline, CDR1 is LNHNV and CDR2 YYDKDF (reference sequence). The CDR3 DNA reads TGTGCCACCAGCAGAGTTATTTTTGGGGGCACAAAAAACATTCAGTACTTC. This gives the protein CATSRVIFGGTKNIQYF.

As DNA, the CDR3 is TGCGCCAGCAGCCAAGATCGAAGGCAGGGGGTTGACAATGAGCAGTTCTTC. Amino acid sequence: CASSQDRRQGVDNEQFF. V gene TRBV4-3 combines with J gene TRBJ2-1; 7 bases map to TRBD1. The CDR3 sequence is 17 residues long. The germline V gene has CDR1 LGHNA and CDR2 YSLEER. J gave up 5 bases and V 0 bases, and 10 bases lay outside the gene matches.

This chain connects TRBV24-1 to TRBJ2-3, with 10 bases matching TRBD1. V trimming: 7 bases; J trimming: 4 bases; junction bases outside the gene matches: 7. Per the germline V gene, CDR1 is KGHDR and CDR2 is SFDVKD. CDR3 length: 15 amino acids. The CDR3, as DNA: TGTGCCACCAGCGGGACAGGGGCACCTTCAGATACGCAGTATTTT. Its translation is CATSGTGAPSDTQYF.

V is TRBV7-9 and J is TRBJ1-2, with D possibly being TRBD1 (5 bases). CDR3 size: 13 residues. Trimming removed 5 bases at V and 8 bases at J, with 15 bases between. The germline V gene has CDR1 SEHNR and CDR2 FQNEAQ (reference sequence). CDR3 in DNA: TGTGCCAGCAGCAATTTCGGGACGGAAGGCTACACCTTC. Translating it yields CASSNFGTEGYTF.

By proportion, this clonotype is medium-sized. The chain uses TRBV6-6 and TRBJ2-7; the D is unclear. There are 13 residues in the CDR3. Trimming removed 0 bases from V and 4 bases from J, with 7 bases in between. The V gene's germline CDR1 is MNHNY and CDR2 SVGAGI (reference sequence). The CDR3 reads CASSYSWQYEQYF. The DNA for the CDR3 is TGTGCCAGCAGTTACTCTTGGCAGTACGAGCAGTACTTC.

The gene calls are TRBV6-2 or TRBV6-3 and TRBJ2-1; perhaps TRBD2 as D (6 bases). The V gene's germline CDR1 is MNHEY and CDR2 SVGEGT. Trimming left V 0 bases short and J 14 bases short, with 11 bases between. The CDR3 covers 12 residues. The CDR3 loop is CASSYSSTGEFF. Here the CDR3 DNA reads TGTGCCAGCAGTTACTCGAGCACGGGGGAGTTCTTC.

The CDR3 DNA reads as TGTGCCAGCAGCGGTACAGGGGCCTCCACAGATACGCAGTATTTT. Encoded protein: CASSGTGASTDTQYF. The chain carries TRBV5-4 and TRBJ2-3; 7 bases align to TRBD1. The germline V gene encodes CDR1 SGHNT and CDR2 YYREEE (reference sequence). Germline trimming cut 4 bases from V and 2 bases from J; bases unmatched to any gene: 7. The CDR3 has 15 amino acids.